This passage covers 11 T cell receptor beta chains from one sample sequenced in a study of T cells in Graves' hyperthyroidism and ophthalmopathy. What was amplified from RNA transcripts were TCR beta CDR3 regions. The HTBI primer set was used in a first-round RT-PCR of the TCR CDR3. TCRdb processed the multiplex PCR reads anew with MiXCR; each CDR3 protein has one entry. The sample records a few hundred thousand distinct CDR3 sequences, 25% being singletons. Material: blood. The receptors derive from a man aged 50-60 years with Graves' hyperthyroidism.

The chain uses TRBV9 and TRBJ1-2; D uncertain. V lost 4 bases and J lost 7, with 14 bases in between. The CDR3 extends over 13 amino acids. The V gene's germline CDR1 is SGDLS and CDR2 YYNGEE. The CDR3 bases are TGTGCCAGCAGCTCGAGGGCCGATCCTGGCTACACCTTC. This translates into CASSSRADPGYTF.

This clonotype was counted at least ten times. The J gene is TRBJ2-1, the V gene TRBV11-1; TRBD1 might be the D (5 bases). V shed 2 bases and J shed 8 bases, with 7 bases lying between them. The germline V gene has CDR1 SGHAT and CDR2 FQDESV (reference sequence). The CDR3 extends over 12 amino acids. The CDR3 DNA reads TGTGCCAGCAGCTTACCAGGGTATGAGCAGTTCTTC. Protein: CASSLPGYEQFF.

This chain connects TRBV5-1 to TRBJ2-5; D is unresolved. The germline CDR1 and CDR2 sequences are SGHRS and YFSETQ. The CDR3 loop spans 13 amino acids. The germline V and J ends were trimmed by 2 bases and 0 bases, with 5 bases remaining between them. Here the CDR3 DNA reads TGCGCCAGCAGCTTAGTTTACCAAGAGACCCAGTACTTC. Protein: CASSLVYQETQYF.

This clonotype was recorded a few times. The J gene is TRBJ1-2, the V gene TRBV7-9; D is ambiguous. Trimming pared 2 bases from V and 7 bases from J, leaving 14 bases between. CDR1 is SEHNR, CDR2 FQNEAQ, per germline (reference sequence). CDR3 length: 14 residues. The CDR3 here is CASSLSSTARGYTF. The CDR3, as DNA: TGTGCCAGCAGCTTATCCTCCACCGCGCGTGGCTACACCTTC.

The V and J genes are TRBV10-3 and TRBJ1-1, with 7 nucleotides matching TRBD1. This CDR3 comprises 15 residues. Germline V CDR1 and CDR2: ENHRY, SYGVKD. The V and J ends lost 0 bases and 3 bases, in that order; junction bases with no gene match: 4. The CDR3 DNA follows: TGTGCCATCAGTGAGTCTGCGAGGGGGCACACTGAAGCTTTCTTT. Encoded protein: CAISESARGHTEAFF.

V is TRBV20-1 and J is TRBJ2-5, with D tentatively TRBD1 (5 bases). Trimming pared 3 bases from V and 2 bases from J, leaving 16 bases between. The CDR3 runs to 15 residues. CDR1 is DFQATT and CDR2 is SNEGSKA in the germline V gene (reference sequence). CDR3 protein: CSASAVTDFQETQYF. The DNA for the CDR3 is TGCAGTGCTAGCGCCGTGACAGACTTTCAAGAGACCCAGTACTTC.

Points on this clonotype: Because it lacks the conserved phenylalanine or tryptophan at the end, this CDR3 is likely a read error. The chain links TRBV7-3 to TRBJ2-7; D call uncertain. The length of the CDR3 is 14 residues. V was pared by 6 bases and J by 0 bases, with 12 bases between. Germline V gives CDR1 SGHTA, CDR2 FQGTGA. For the CDR3, the DNA is TGTGCCAGCAGGCTACAAGGAGACTCCTACGAGCAGTACCTC. As protein: CASRLQGDSYEQYL.

V is TRBV7-8 and J is TRBJ1-6; tentative D call: TRBD1 (5 bases). The V end was cut by 1 base, the J end by 6 bases, with 7 bases between. The V gene's germline CDR1 is SGHVS and CDR2 FQNEAQ. CDR3 length: 14 residues. This CDR3 reads CASSLGGGNSPLHF. The CDR3, as DNA: TGTGCCAGCAGCTTAGGTGGGGGTAATTCACCCCTCCACTTT.

The CDR3 coding sequence is TGTGCCAGCAGCACACAGAGGGCGGGGGGAACTGAAGCTTTCTTT. Translation gives CASSTQRAGGTEAFF. J is TRBJ1-1 and V is TRBV7-2; possible D gene TRBD1, 5 bases. CDR3 length equals 15 residues. Germline V lookup: CDR1 SGHTA, CDR2 FQGNSA. V shed 5 bases and J shed 5 bases, with 18 bases lying between them.

This clonotype has at least ten counts. The gene calls are TRBV12-3 or TRBV12-4 and TRBJ2-3; possibly TRBD1 for D (7 bases). The CDR3 runs to 14 residues. V was pared by 8 bases and J by 2 bases, with 14 bases between. The CDR3: CASGQVAATDTQYF. DNA of the CDR3: TGTGCCAGCGGACAGGTAGCGGCCACAGATACGCAGTATTTT.

At least ten counts were recorded for this clonotype. J is TRBJ2-1 and V is TRBV11-2; D call uncertain. V gave up 1 base and J gave up 3 bases, with 10 bases separating them. The CDR3 spans 15 residues. The V gene's germline CDR1 is SGHAT and CDR2 FQNNGV. CDR3 residues: CASSLAGQFYNEQFF. CDR3 DNA sequence: TGTGCCAGCAGCTTAGCGGGCCAGTTCTACAATGAGCAGTTCTTC.